The source of this T cell receptor beta chain is a study of blood T cell repertoires in COVID-19. Here immunoSEQ multiplex PCR was the method, and the copy in TCRdb shows in-frame clones only, minus some. The sample has approximately 200,000 clones, approximately 84% seen once. The CDR3 consists of 14 residues. The sample was PBMCs or T cells enriched from blood (not recorded which). This TCR was recovered from a woman between 25 and 40 years old who had recovered from COVID-19. The rearrangement links TRBV12-1 to TRBJ1-4; whether TRBD1, the table's D call, matches the DNA was not checked. TRBV12-1 is an annotated pseudogene. CDR3 nucleotides: TGTGCCAGCAGCCAGGGACAGGGTTGCGAAAAACTGTTTTTT. Its translation: CASSQGQGCEKLFF.